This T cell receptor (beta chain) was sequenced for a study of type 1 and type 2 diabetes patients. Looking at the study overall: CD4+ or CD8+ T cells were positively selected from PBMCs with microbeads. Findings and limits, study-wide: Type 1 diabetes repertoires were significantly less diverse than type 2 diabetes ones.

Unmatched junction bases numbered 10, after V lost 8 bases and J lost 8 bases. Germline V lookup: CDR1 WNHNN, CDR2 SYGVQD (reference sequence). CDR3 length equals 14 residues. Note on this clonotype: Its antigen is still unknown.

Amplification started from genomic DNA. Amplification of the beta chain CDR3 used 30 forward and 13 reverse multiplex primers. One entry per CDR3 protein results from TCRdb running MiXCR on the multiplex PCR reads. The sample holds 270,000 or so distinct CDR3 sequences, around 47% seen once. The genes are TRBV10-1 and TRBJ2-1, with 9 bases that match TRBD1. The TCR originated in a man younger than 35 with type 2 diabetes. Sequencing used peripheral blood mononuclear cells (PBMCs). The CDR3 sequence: CASGGGQGGDEQFF. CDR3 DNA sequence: TGCGCCAGCGGAGGGGGACAGGGTGGTGATGAGCAGTTCTTC.